Below, 20 T cell receptor beta chains from the same sample are listed, as sequenced in a study of metastatic and nonmetastatic thyroid tumors. With MiXCR, TCRdb called clones anew from the PCR reads. The sample has tens of thousands of clones; roughly 22% are singletons. Before thyroid surgery, none of the patients had received any treatment. Sequenced material: blood. Receptors were obtained from a female donor with papillary thyroid cancer or a benign thyroid nodule (not recorded which). Some clones in this sample may be carry-over from other donors' samples.

This clone has a handful of counts. Possible read error: a much larger clone is one base away. This sample also contains other DNA sequences that code for the same CDR3. The rearrangement uses TRBV28 and TRBJ2-7; a possible D gene is TRBD1 (7 bases). Germline V CDR1 and CDR2: MDHEN, SYDVKM. The CDR3 is 12 residues long. In DNA, the CDR3 is TGTGCAAGCGGGCAGGGGGAATACGAGCAGTACTTC. The encoded protein is CASGQGEYEQYF.

The CDR3, as DNA: TGTGCCAGCAGCTTGGGACTAGCGGGGTGCACAGATACGCAGTATTTT. Its protein is CASSLGLAGCTDTQYF. The rearrangement links TRBV7-8 to TRBJ2-3, with TRBD2 matching over 13 bases. The CDR3 spans 16 residues. J was trimmed by 1 base and V by 3 bases; bases with no gene match: 1. Germline CDR1 is SGHVS and CDR2 is FQNEAQ.

This clone was seen ten or more times. The V and J genes are TRBV20-1 and TRBJ2-7; D is ambiguous. V dropped 0 bases and J dropped 3 bases, with 15 bases sitting between them. CDR1 DFQATT and CDR2 SNEGSKA come from the germline V gene (reference sequence). This CDR3 is built from 15 residues. In DNA form, the CDR3 reads TGCAGTGCTAGAGATCTCAAAGCGAGCCTCTACGAGCAGTACTTC. Translating gives CSARDLKASLYEQYF.

This clone was seen repeatedly, ten times or more. The rearrangement links TRBV20-1 to TRBJ2-3; TRBD2 aligns across 8 bases. This CDR3 has 14 amino acids. Germline V gene lookup returns CDR1 DFQATT and CDR2 SNEGSKA (reference sequence). V was pared by 7 bases and J by 6 bases, with 12 bases of the junction left unmatched. CDR3 residues: CSGVREGRRDTQYF. The CDR3 DNA reads TGCAGTGGGGTACGGGAGGGCCGGAGGGATACGCAGTATTTT.

To note about this clone: A much bigger clone sits one base away, suggesting this may be a read error. This sequence joins TRBV4-2 and TRBJ2-1; 10 nucleotides line up with TRBD2. Trimming cost V 4 bases and J 14 bases; bases outside gene matches: 17. The germline gives CDR1 LGHNA, CDR2 YNFKEQ. The CDR3 totals 16 residues. This chain's CDR3 is CASSPWAAGGPGLEFF. As DNA, the CDR3 is TGTGCCAGCAGCCCATGGGCAGCGGGAGGGCCGGGTTTGGAGTTCTTC.

This clone was detected only a few times. The chain joins TRBV20-1 to TRBJ2-7; 10 positions match TRBD1. The V gene end was trimmed by 6 bases and the J gene end by 3 bases; junction bases not matched to a gene: 8. CDR3 size: 14 residues. Germline V gene sequence: CDR1 DFQATT, CDR2 SNEGSKA (reference sequence). For the CDR3, the DNA is TGCAGTGCCGAAAGACAGGGGGCGTTCTACGAGCAGTACTTC. Translating gives CSAERQGAFYEQYF.

Details on this clone: Other DNA sequences in this sample translate to the same CDR3. The chain recombines TRBV20-1 with TRBJ1-1, with 7 bases aligning to TRBD1. CDR1 and CDR2 (germline): DFQATT, SNEGSKA (reference sequence). The CDR3 has 16 residues. V lost 0 bases, J lost 5 bases, and 12 bases stayed unmatched. The CDR3 region is CSARDLGTGEETEAFF. In DNA, the CDR3 is TGCAGTGCTAGAGATCTAGGAACAGGGGAAGAGACTGAAGCTTTCTTT.

Many counts were recorded for this clone. The chain combines TRBV18 with TRBJ2-1, with TRBD2 matching 9 bases. Germline loops: CDR1 KGHSH, CDR2 LQKENI. Trimming removed 2 bases from V and 9 bases from J; junction bases left unmatched: 8. The CDR3 covers 15 residues. The CDR3 DNA reads as TGTGCCAGCTCACCAAATGAAGCGGGAGGTGCTGAGCAGTTCTTC. The encoded protein is CASSPNEAGGAEQFF.

This clone was counted between two and nine times. A much larger clonotype is one base distant, so this may be a read error. The CDR3: CASSFTSGGQDTQYF. DNA for the CDR3: TGTGCCAGCAGCTTCACTAGCGGGGGCCAAGATACCCAGTACTTC. The chain carries TRBV7-3 and TRBJ2-5; 11 positions match TRBD2. The CDR3 is made up of 15 amino acids. From germline, CDR1 is SGHTA and CDR2 FQGTGA.

With regard to this clone: A much bigger clone sits one base away, suggesting this may be a read error. The V gene is TRBV19, the J gene TRBJ1-2; D may be TRBD1 (5 bases). The germline CDR1 and CDR2 sequences are LNHDA and SQIVND (reference sequence). V lost 9 bases, J lost 5 bases, and 13 bases lay in between. The CDR3 runs to 12 residues. CDR3 residues: CASLDSGYGYTF. The CDR3 DNA follows: TGTGCCAGCCTCGACAGTGGATATGGCTACACCTTC.

This clone was counted at least ten times. V and J are TRBV6-1 and TRBJ1-5; weak D call: TRBD1 (6 bases). Trimming removed 4 bases at V and 6 bases at J, with 10 bases between. Germline-derived CDR1 and CDR2 are MNHNS and SASEGT. The CDR3 has 13 residues. The CDR3 loop is CASSAHRVQPQHF. DNA of the CDR3: TGTGCCAGCAGTGCCCACAGGGTTCAGCCCCAGCATTTT.

This clone was seen at least ten times. The chain uses TRBV5-1 and TRBJ1-3, with no clear D. The CDR3 totals 16 residues. The germline CDR1 and CDR2 sequences are SGHRS and YFSETQ. V was clipped by 0 bases and J by 0 bases, with 10 bases between them. CDR3 region: CASSLGQDYSGNTIYF. CDR3 in DNA: TGCGCCAGCAGCTTGGGGCAGGACTACTCTGGAAACACCATATATTTT.

The CDR3 protein is CASSLQGSAEAFF. CDR3 DNA: TGTGCCAGCAGCTTACAGGGAAGCGCTGAAGCTTTCTTT. This rearrangement joins TRBV13 to TRBJ1-1, with D maybe TRBD1 (5 bases). This CDR3 contains 13 residues. V dropped 2 bases and J dropped 6 bases, with 10 bases sitting between them. Germline-derived CDR1 and CDR2 are PRHDT and FYEKMQ (reference sequence).

This clone was counted at least ten times. The chain has TRBV12-5 and TRBJ2-2, with 8 bases matching TRBD2. This CDR3 contains 16 residues. With V trimmed by 2 bases and J by 6 bases, 8 bases remained unmatched. CDR1 is LGHNT and CDR2 is FRNRAP in the germline V gene. The chain's CDR3 is CASGLWLAGPPGELFF. CDR3 in DNA: TGTGCTAGTGGTTTGTGGCTAGCGGGCCCCCCCGGGGAGCTGTTTTTT.

This clone has ten or more counts. The gene calls are TRBV20-1 and TRBJ2-7, with 7 nucleotides matching TRBD2. Germline V CDR1 and CDR2: DFQATT, SNEGSKA (reference sequence). CDR3 size: 14 residues. V lost 1 base, J lost 2 bases, and 5 bases stayed unmatched. For the CDR3, the DNA is TGCAGTGCTAGAGGGGCTAGCGGCCCCTACGAGCAGTACTTC. The encoded protein is CSARGASGPYEQYF.

This clone was found a few times. One base away lies a much larger clone, so this may be a sequencing read error. The chain recombines TRBV7-8 with TRBJ1-1; D is unclear. V was shortened by 7 bases and J by 1 base, with 13 bases between the two germline ends. The CDR3 loop spans 14 amino acids. The germline CDR1 and CDR2 sequences are SGHVS and FQNEAQ. The CDR3 here is CASTVPHQNTEAFF. Written as DNA, the CDR3 is TGTGCCAGCACCGTCCCTCACCAGAACACTGAAGCTTTCTTT. Together with reference TRBV7-8 and TRBJ1-1, the CDR3 gives the full variable domain: GAGVSQSPRYKVAKRGQDVALRCDPISGHVSLFWYQQALGQGPEFLTYFQNEAQLDKSGLPSDRFFAERPEGSVSTLKIQRTQQEDSAVYLCASTVPHQNTEAFFGQGTRLTVV.

This clone was detected ten times or more. V is TRBV28 and J is TRBJ2-7; no clear D gene. The CDR3 covers 15 residues. Trimming removed 4 bases at V and 7 bases at J, with 20 bases between. Germline V lookup: CDR1 MDHEN, CDR2 SYDVKM. In nucleotides, the CDR3 is TGTGCCAGCAGTTCCCCCCCTCCTTCACCGGATGAGCAGTACTTC. Translated, it gives CASSSPPPSPDEQYF.

Many counts were recorded for this clone. The J gene is TRBJ2-1, the V gene TRBV19, with D tentatively TRBD2 (6 bases). The CDR3 runs 13 residues. Per the germline V gene, CDR1 is LNHDA and CDR2 is SQIVND (reference sequence). V lost 9 bases, J lost 7 bases, and 16 bases lay in between. The CDR3 reads CASTGTPFNEQFF. The CDR3 bases are TGTGCCAGCACCGGGACTCCGTTTAATGAGCAGTTCTTC.

In its sample, this clone was seen a few times. This may stem from a read error, because a much larger clone lies one nucleotide away. Other DNA sequences from this sample encode an identical CDR3 as well. The chain is built from TRBV7-2 and TRBJ2-1; a weak D match, TRBD1 (6 bases). The V and J ends lost 5 bases and 7 bases respectively, with 12 bases between them. Per germline, CDR1 SGHTA and CDR2 FQGNSA. The length of the CDR3 is 13 residues. The CDR3 sequence: CASSRGQGNEQFF. The CDR3 bases are TGTGCCAGCAGCCGCGGGCAGGGGAATGAGCAGTTCTTC. Based on the CDR3 plus reference TRBV7-2 and TRBJ2-1, the full variable domain is GAGVSQSPSNKVTEKGKDVELRCDPISGHTALYWYRQSLGQGLEFLIYFQGNSAPDKSGLPSDRFSAERTGGSVSTLTIQRTQQEDSAVYLCASSRGQGNEQFFGPGTRLTVL.

This clone came up many times. V is TRBV6-1 and J is TRBJ2-1, with 10 bases fitting TRBD2. CDR1 and CDR2 from the germline V gene are MNHNS and SASEGT. V gave up 6 bases and J gave up 7 bases; unmatched junction bases: 9. This CDR3 has 15 amino acids. This CDR3 reads CASSPDLAGVNEQFF. In DNA, the CDR3 is TGTGCCAGCAGCCCAGACCTAGCGGGAGTTAATGAGCAGTTCTTC.